This T cell receptor beta chain was sequenced for a study of blood T cells in healthy people across ages. In germline, CDR1 is SGHRS, CDR2 YFSETQ. The CDR3 consists of 15 residues. V lost 1 base and J 7 bases, leaving 18 bases between the germline ends. Combining a sample-barcoded 5' primer with a J-beta primer mix, a second PCR ran for roughly 6 to 12 cycles. MiXCR, run by TCRdb on the 5' RACE reads, gives a single entry per CDR3 protein. The table records 650,000 to 1,000,000 distinct CDR3 sequences, about 36% of them present only once. Sample: blood. The TCR comes from a young man in good health. The genes are TRBV5-1 and TRBJ2-7; D is perhaps TRBD1 (5 bases). The CDR3 here is CASSLNLQGSMEQYF. The CDR3 DNA reads TGCGCCAGCAGCTTGAACCTTCAGGGTTCTATGGAGCAGTACTTC.